The 5 T cell receptor beta chains below all came from one sample that was sequenced in a study of blood T cell repertoires in COVID-19. Method: immunoSEQ multiplex PCR; TCRdb's copy keeps in-frame clones and lacks some. This repertoire shows under 200,000 clones, around nine tenths found once; its top ten account for about 22%. Sequencing used peripheral blood. These receptors were obtained from a man aged 60 to 69 with active or convalescent COVID-19.

The genes are TRBV7-4 and TRBJ2-3; D is unresolved. CDR3 size: 9 residues. Germline loops: CDR1 SGHVT, CDR2 SQSDAQ. The V end lost 6 bases, the J end lost 10 bases, and 5 bases lay between the germline ends. The CDR3 is CASRVAQYF. For the CDR3, the DNA is TGTGCCAGCAGAGTAGCGCAGTATTTT.

This chain links TRBV3-1 (or the pseudogene TRBV3-2) with TRBJ1-2, with 7 bases aligning to TRBD1. J lost 7 bases, V lost 1 base, and 6 bases had no gene match. Germline loops: CDR1 LGHDT, CDR2 YNNKEL (reference sequence). This CDR3 is built from 14 residues. As DNA, the CDR3 is TGTGCCAGCAGCCAAGCAACAGGGGAATCTGGCTACACCTTC. This gives the protein CASSQATGESGYTF.

The chain carries TRBV6-5 and TRBJ1-4; D possibly corresponds to TRBD1 (6 bases). The CDR3 spans 15 residues. Germline assignment: CDR1 MNHEY and CDR2 SVGAGI. The V gene lost 6 bases and the J gene lost 5 bases, with 16 bases spanning the gap. CDR3 coding DNA: TGTGCCAGCAGCGTTCGGACAGCTTCCAATGAAAAACTGTTTTTT. Protein: CASSVRTASNEKLFF.

This chain joins TRBV5-1 and TRBJ2-2, with D tentatively TRBD2 (5 bases). This CDR3 contains 16 residues. Deletions cut 0 bases from V and 5 bases from J, with 14 bases between. The germline CDR1 and CDR2 sequences are SGHRS and YFSETQ. As DNA, the CDR3 is TGCGCCAGCAGCTTGGCCTTGCTCGGGGATACCGGGGAGCTGTTTTTT. It yields the protein CASSLALLGDTGELFF.

In this sample, this clone turned up a few times. The V call is TRBV7-9, the J call TRBJ2-1, with a tentative D call TRBD1 (6 bases). The CDR3 loop spans 14 amino acids. Germline V CDR1 and CDR2: SEHNR, FQNEAQ (reference sequence). The V and J ends lost 1 base and 4 bases respectively, with 8 bases between them. The CDR3 spells CASSLVGAYNEQFF. CDR3 bases: TGTGCCAGCAGCTTAGTGGGGGCTTACAATGAGCAGTTCTTC.